The rows below give T cell receptor beta chains drawn from one sample of a study of shared clonotypes between healthy human individuals. Sequencing was performed with immunoSEQ multiplex PCR; in TCRdb, only in-frame clones are kept and a portion is missing. The sample yields approximately 940,000 clones, roughly 72% seen once. The sample consisted of memory CD4+ T cells sorted from blood. All receptors come from a man aged 18 to 29 in good health. CDR3s include the opening cysteine and the closing phenylalanine or tryptophan. The D gene is left open where the match is weak. Clone size is stated in some rows and not others, as once, few, many or a class when expanded.

v_call: TRBV5-6
j_call: TRBJ2-3
cdr3_length: 17
d_call: TRBD2
clone_size: .
cdr3_nt: TGTGCCAGCAGCTTGGCCTCGGCGGGGGGGCTAGTAGATACGCAGTATTTT
cdr3_aa: CASSLASAGGLVDTQYF

v_call: TRBV5-1
j_call: TRBJ1-2
cdr3_length: 12
d_call: .
clone_size: few
cdr3_nt: TGCGCCAGCAGCTCTGAAGGAGCCGACTACACCTTC
cdr3_aa: CASSSEGADYTF

v_call: TRBV2
j_call: TRBJ2-3
cdr3_length: 18
d_call: TRBD1
clone_size: .
cdr3_nt: TGTGCCAGCAGTGAAACAGGGGGCGGGGGTTATGACACAGATACGCAGTATTTT
cdr3_aa: CASSETGGGGYDTDTQYF

v_call: TRBV6-1
j_call: TRBJ1-2
cdr3_length: 13
d_call: TRBD1
clone_size: .
cdr3_nt: TGTGCCAGCAGTCCGACAGGGAACTATGGCTACACCTTC
cdr3_aa: CASSPTGNYGYTF

v_call: TRBV27
j_call: TRBJ1-1
cdr3_length: 14
d_call: .
clone_size: .
cdr3_nt: TGTGCCAGCAGAGTACAGGGCGGGTTGGCTGAAGCTTTCTTT
cdr3_aa: CASRVQGGLAEAFF

v_call: TRBV6-6
j_call: TRBJ1-5
cdr3_length: 12
d_call: .
clone_size: .
cdr3_nt: TGTGCCAGCAGTTACGGGAGTCAGCCCCAGCATTTT
cdr3_aa: CASSYGSQPQHF

v_call: TRBV4-1
j_call: TRBJ1-2
cdr3_length: 16
d_call: .
clone_size: .
cdr3_nt: TGCGCCAGCAGCCAAAATATCCAGGTACCATTCGATGGCTACACCTTC
cdr3_aa: CASSQNIQVPFDGYTF

v_call: TRBV6-6
j_call: TRBJ2-3
cdr3_length: 15
d_call: .
clone_size: few
cdr3_nt: TGTGCCAGCAGTCCGCGGGACACCCGCACAGATACGCAGTATTTT
cdr3_aa: CASSPRDTRTDTQYF

v_call: TRBV19
j_call: TRBJ1-5
cdr3_length: 12
d_call: .
clone_size: .
cdr3_nt: TGTGCCAGTAGTATAGGATATCAGCCCCAGCATTTT
cdr3_aa: CASSIGYQPQHF

v_call: TRBV18
j_call: TRBJ2-6
cdr3_length: 19
d_call: .
clone_size: .
cdr3_nt: TGTGCCAGCTCACCCTTGCGAGCCAAACAGGACTCTGGGGCCAACGTCCTGACTTTC
cdr3_aa: CASSPLRAKQDSGANVLTF

v_call: TRBV5-1
j_call: TRBJ2-5
cdr3_length: 15
d_call: .
clone_size: .
cdr3_nt: TGCGCCAGCAGCTTGGAGATGGGGGAACAAGAGACCCAGTACTTC
cdr3_aa: CASSLEMGEQETQYF

v_call: TRBV27
j_call: TRBJ2-5
cdr3_length: 15
d_call: TRBD1
clone_size: .
cdr3_nt: TGTGCCAGCGCGACCGTGAGCAGGGGGCAAGAGACCCAGTACTTC
cdr3_aa: CASATVSRGQETQYF

v_call: TRBV6-5
j_call: TRBJ1-2
cdr3_length: 14
d_call: .
clone_size: few
cdr3_nt: TGTGCCAGCAGCTCCGGGACGGACTACTATGGCTACACCTTC
cdr3_aa: CASSSGTDYYGYTF

v_call: TRBV10-2
j_call: TRBJ1-3
cdr3_length: 12
d_call: .
clone_size: .
cdr3_nt: TGCGCCAGCAGCGAGTCTGGAAACACCATATATTTT
cdr3_aa: CASSESGNTIYF

v_call: TRBV5-1
j_call: TRBJ2-3
cdr3_length: 14
d_call: .
clone_size: .
cdr3_nt: TGCGCCAGCAGCGCATCGACTAGAGCAGATACGCAGTATTTT
cdr3_aa: CASSASTRADTQYF

v_call: TRBV27
j_call: TRBJ1-5
cdr3_length: 15
d_call: .
clone_size: few
cdr3_nt: TGTGCCAGCAGTTTAGGAAGCTATAGCAATCAGCCCCAGCATTTT
cdr3_aa: CASSLGSYSNQPQHF

v_call: TRBV4-3
j_call: TRBJ2-1
cdr3_length: 15
d_call: .
clone_size: .
cdr3_nt: TGCGCCAGCAGCCGCGGTCAGAGCTCCTACAATGAGCAGTTCTTC
cdr3_aa: CASSRGQSSYNEQFF

v_call: TRBV27
j_call: TRBJ1-2
cdr3_length: 18
d_call: .
clone_size: many
cdr3_nt: TGTGCCAGCAGTTCACAAACGCCAGGGGCTGGAGCTAACTATGGCTACACCTTC
cdr3_aa: CASSSQTPGAGANYGYTF

v_call: TRBV5-1
j_call: TRBJ1-6
cdr3_length: 15
d_call: TRBD1
clone_size: .
cdr3_nt: TGCGCCAGCAGCCTTACAGGGGGCCGGGATTCACCCCTCCACTTT
cdr3_aa: CASSLTGGRDSPLHF

v_call: TRBV6-5
j_call: TRBJ1-3
cdr3_length: 14
d_call: TRBD1
clone_size: .
cdr3_nt: TGTGCCAGCAGTGACAGGGAATCTGGAAACACCATATATTTT
cdr3_aa: CASSDRESGNTIYF

v_call: TRBV5-1
j_call: TRBJ1-1
cdr3_length: 17
d_call: .
clone_size: .
cdr3_nt: TGCGCCAGCAGCTTGGTTCCCTTGGGGGTTGGGAACACTGAAGCTTTCTTT
cdr3_aa: CASSLVPLGVGNTEAFF

v_call: TRBV27
j_call: TRBJ1-1
cdr3_length: 13
d_call: TRBD1
clone_size: .
cdr3_nt: TGTGCCAGCGCCGGGACAGGGCGGGCTGAAGCTTTCTTT
cdr3_aa: CASAGTGRAEAFF

v_call: TRBV4-3
j_call: TRBJ2-2
cdr3_length: 16
d_call: .
clone_size: .
cdr3_nt: TGCGCCAGCAGTGACTTGGGACGGTCGAACACCGGGGAGCTGTTTTTT
cdr3_aa: CASSDLGRSNTGELFF

v_call: TRBV9
j_call: TRBJ2-4
cdr3_length: 17
d_call: .
clone_size: .
cdr3_nt: TGTGCCAGCAGCGTAGCGGGGGACGCCCCTGGGGGAAACATTCAGTACTTC
cdr3_aa: CASSVAGDAPGGNIQYF

v_call: TRBV7-2
j_call: TRBJ2-7
cdr3_length: 15
d_call: .
clone_size: .
cdr3_nt: TGTGCCAGCAGCTTAGGCCCGATAAGCTCCTACGAGCAGTACTTC
cdr3_aa: CASSLGPISSYEQYF

v_call: TRBV6-1
j_call: TRBJ1-5
cdr3_length: 17
d_call: .
clone_size: .
cdr3_nt: TGTGCCAGCAGTGATGGGAAATGGGGGCTGAGCAATCAGCCCCAGCATTTT
cdr3_aa: CASSDGKWGLSNQPQHF

v_call: TRBV30
j_call: TRBJ2-7
cdr3_length: 11
d_call: .
clone_size: .
cdr3_nt: TGTGCCTCCGGGACATACTACGAGCAGTACTTC
cdr3_aa: CASGTYYEQYF

v_call: TRBV10-1
j_call: TRBJ1-4
cdr3_length: 16
d_call: .
clone_size: .
cdr3_nt: TGCGCCAGCAGTGAAAACTCGCAGGGGCGGATTGAAAAACTGTTTTTT
cdr3_aa: CASSENSQGRIEKLFF